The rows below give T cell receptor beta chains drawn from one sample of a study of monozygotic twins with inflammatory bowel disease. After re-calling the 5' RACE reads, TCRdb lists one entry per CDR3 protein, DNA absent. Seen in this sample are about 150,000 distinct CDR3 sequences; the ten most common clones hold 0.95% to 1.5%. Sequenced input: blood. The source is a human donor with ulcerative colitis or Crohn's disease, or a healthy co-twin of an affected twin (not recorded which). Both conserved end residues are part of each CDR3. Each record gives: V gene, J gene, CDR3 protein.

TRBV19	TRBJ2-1	CASSIGETYNEQFF
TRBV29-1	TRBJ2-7	CSVGPLGSYEQYF
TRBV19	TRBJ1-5	CASSIKVSNQPQHF
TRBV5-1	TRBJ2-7	CASSPGGDWSSYEQYF
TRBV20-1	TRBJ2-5	CSASPGQGTHYF
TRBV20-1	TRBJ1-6	CSAPKQPNSPLHF
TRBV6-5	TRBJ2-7	CASSYPAGQRPSYEQYF
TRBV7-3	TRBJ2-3	CASSLDLDTQYF
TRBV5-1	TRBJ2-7	CAGSRTSGSWYEQYF
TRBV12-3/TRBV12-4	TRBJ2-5	CASSFLWSGVETQYF
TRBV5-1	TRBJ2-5	CASSLVGTGGETQYF
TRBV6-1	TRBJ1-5	CASSDGQVEPQHF
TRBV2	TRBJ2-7	CASSEATEYEQYF